This TCR beta chain was profiled in a study of cytomegalovirus exposure and HLA in healthy donors. Study-level findings and limits: Later analysis identified 16,000 or so TCR beta sequences associated with HLA alleles, using a false discovery rate threshold of 0.05.

Use of 60 Vbeta and 13 Jbeta primers characterized the PCR. The repertoire was sequenced with immunoSEQ multiplex PCR; TCRdb's copy has only in-frame clones and lacks some. The sample shows some 180,000 clones, about 13% of them seen only once. As to this clone: The antigen remains undetermined.

The receptor was derived from a man over 45 in good health and CMV-seropositive. Sample: PBMCs.

CDR3 in amino acids: CASSLGGSRTDTQYF. In nucleotides, the CDR3 is TGTGCCAGCAGCTTAGGGGGCAGTAGGACAGATACGCAGTATTTT. This chain joins TRBV7-8 and TRBJ2-3, with a weak D call TRBD1 (5 bases). Germline CDR1 and CDR2: SGHVS and FQNEAQ. This CDR3 has 15 amino acids. The V and J ends lost 1 base and 3 bases respectively, with 11 bases between them.